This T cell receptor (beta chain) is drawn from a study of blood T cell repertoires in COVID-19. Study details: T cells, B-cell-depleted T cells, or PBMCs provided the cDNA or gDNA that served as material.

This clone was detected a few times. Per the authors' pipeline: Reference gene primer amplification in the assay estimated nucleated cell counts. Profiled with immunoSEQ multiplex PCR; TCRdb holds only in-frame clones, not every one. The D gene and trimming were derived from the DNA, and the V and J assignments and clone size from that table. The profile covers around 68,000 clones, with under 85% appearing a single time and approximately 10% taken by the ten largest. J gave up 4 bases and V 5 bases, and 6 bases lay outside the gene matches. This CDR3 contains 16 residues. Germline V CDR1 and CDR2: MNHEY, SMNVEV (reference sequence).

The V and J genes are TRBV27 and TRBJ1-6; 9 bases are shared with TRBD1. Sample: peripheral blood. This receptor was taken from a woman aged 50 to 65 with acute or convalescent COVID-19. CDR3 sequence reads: CASSLDRGTYNSPLHF. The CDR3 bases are TGTGCCAGCAGTCTTGACAGGGGGACGTATAATTCACCCCTCCACTTT.